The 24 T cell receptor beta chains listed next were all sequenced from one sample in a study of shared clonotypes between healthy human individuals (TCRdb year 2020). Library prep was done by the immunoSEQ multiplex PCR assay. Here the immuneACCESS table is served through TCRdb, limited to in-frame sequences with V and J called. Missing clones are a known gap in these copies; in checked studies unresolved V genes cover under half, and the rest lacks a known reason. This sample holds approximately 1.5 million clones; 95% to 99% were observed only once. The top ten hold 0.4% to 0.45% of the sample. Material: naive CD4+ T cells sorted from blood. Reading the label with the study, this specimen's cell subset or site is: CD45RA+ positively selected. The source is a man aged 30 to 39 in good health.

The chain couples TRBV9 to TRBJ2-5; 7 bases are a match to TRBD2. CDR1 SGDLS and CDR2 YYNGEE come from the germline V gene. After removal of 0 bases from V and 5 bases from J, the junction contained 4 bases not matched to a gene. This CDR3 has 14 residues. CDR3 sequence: CASSVATGGETQYF. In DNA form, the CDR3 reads TGTGCCAGCAGCGTAGCTACCGGGGGGGAGACCCAGTACTTC.

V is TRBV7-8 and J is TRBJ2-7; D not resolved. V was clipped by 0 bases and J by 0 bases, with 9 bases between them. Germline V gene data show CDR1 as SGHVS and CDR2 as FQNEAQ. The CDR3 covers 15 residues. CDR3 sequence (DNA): TGTGCCAGCAGCTTAGCCAGGACCCTCTCCTACGAGCAGTACTTC. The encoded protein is CASSLARTLSYEQYF. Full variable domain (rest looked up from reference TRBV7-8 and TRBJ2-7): GAGVSQSPRYKVAKRGQDVALRCDPISGHVSLFWYQQALGQGPEFLTYFQNEAQLDKSGLPSDRFFAERPEGSVSTLKIQRTQQEDSAVYLCASSLARTLSYEQYFGPGTRLTVT.

The CDR3 nucleotides are TGCGCCAGCAGCCAAGAAGGGGGACAGTACAATGAGCAGTTCTTC. Translating it yields CASSQEGGQYNEQFF. V and J are TRBV4-3 and TRBJ2-1; 7 nucleotides align to TRBD1. V was pared by 0 bases and J by 4 bases, with 3 bases of the junction left unmatched. Looked up from germline, CDR1 is LGHNA and CDR2 is YSLEER. This CDR3 has 15 amino acids.

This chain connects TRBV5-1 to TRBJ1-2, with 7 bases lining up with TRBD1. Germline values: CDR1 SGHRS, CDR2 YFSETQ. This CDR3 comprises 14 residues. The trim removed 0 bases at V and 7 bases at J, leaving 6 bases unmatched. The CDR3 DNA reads TGCGCCAGCAGCTTGGCCGACAGGGTTGGTGGCTACACCTTC. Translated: CASSLADRVGGYTF.

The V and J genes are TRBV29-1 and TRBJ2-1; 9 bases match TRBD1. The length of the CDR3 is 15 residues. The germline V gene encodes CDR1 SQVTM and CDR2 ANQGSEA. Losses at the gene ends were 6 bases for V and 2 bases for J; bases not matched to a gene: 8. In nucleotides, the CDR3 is TGCAGCGTGGGGACAGGGACAATAGCCTACAATGAGCAGTTCTTC. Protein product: CSVGTGTIAYNEQFF.

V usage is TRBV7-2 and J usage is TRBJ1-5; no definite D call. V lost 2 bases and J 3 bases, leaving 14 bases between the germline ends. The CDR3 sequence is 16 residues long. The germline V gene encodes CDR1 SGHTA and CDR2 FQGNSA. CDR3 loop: CASSLFGRAPNQPQHF. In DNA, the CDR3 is TGTGCCAGCAGCTTATTCGGGAGGGCCCCCAATCAGCCCCAGCATTTT.

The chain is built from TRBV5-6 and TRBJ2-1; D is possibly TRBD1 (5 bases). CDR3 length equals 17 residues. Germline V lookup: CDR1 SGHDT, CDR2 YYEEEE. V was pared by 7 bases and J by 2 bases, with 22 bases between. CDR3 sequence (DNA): TGTGCCAGCGGCGACGTTAGGGCAGGGCGACCCTACAATGAGCAGTTCTTC. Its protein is CASGDVRAGRPYNEQFF. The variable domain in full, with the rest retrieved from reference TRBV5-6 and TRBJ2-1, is DAGVTQSPTHLIKTRGQQVTLRCSPKSGHDTVSWYQQALGQGPQFIFQYYEEEERQRGNFPDRFSGHQFPNYSSELNVNALLLGDSALYLCASGDVRAGRPYNEQFFGPGTRLTVL.

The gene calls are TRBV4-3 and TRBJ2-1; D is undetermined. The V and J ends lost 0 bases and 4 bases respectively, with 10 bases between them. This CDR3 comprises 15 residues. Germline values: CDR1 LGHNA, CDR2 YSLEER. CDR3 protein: CASSQEDHTYNEQFF. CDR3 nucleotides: TGCGCCAGCAGCCAAGAGGACCACACTTACAATGAGCAGTTCTTC.

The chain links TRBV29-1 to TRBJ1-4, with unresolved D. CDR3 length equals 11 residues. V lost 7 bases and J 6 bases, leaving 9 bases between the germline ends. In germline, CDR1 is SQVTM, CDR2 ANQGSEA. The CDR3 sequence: CSAGEDEKLFF. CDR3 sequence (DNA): TGCAGCGCCGGAGAGGATGAAAAACTGTTTTTT.

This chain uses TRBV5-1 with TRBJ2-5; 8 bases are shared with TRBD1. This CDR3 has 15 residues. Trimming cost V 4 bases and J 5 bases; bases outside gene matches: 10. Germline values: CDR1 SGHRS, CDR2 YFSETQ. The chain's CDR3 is CASSPRQGTGETQYF. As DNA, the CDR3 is TGCGCCAGCAGCCCACGACAGGGGACAGGCGAGACCCAGTACTTC.

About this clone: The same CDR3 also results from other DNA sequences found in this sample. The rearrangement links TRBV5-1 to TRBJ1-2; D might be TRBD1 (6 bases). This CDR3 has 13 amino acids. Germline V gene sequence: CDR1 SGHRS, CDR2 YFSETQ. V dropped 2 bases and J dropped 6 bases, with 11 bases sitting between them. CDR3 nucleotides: TGCGCCAGCAGCTTAGAGACAGGTGATGGCTACACCTTC. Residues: CASSLETGDGYTF.

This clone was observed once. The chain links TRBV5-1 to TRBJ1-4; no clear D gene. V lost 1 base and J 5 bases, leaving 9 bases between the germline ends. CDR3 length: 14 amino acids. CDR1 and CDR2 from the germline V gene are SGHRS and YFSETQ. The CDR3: CASSLLQLNEKLFF. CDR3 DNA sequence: TGCGCCAGCAGCTTGTTACAGCTAAATGAAAAACTGTTTTTT.

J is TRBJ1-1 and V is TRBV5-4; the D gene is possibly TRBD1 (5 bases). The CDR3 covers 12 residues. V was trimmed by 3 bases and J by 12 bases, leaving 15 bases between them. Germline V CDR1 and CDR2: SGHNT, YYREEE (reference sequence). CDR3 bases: TGTGCCAGCAGCTGGAGGGGCAGGGAATCTTTCTTT. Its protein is CASSWRGRESFF.

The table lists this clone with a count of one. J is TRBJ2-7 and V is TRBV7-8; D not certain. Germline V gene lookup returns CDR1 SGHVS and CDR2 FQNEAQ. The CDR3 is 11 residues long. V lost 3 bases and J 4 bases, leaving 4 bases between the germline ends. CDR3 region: CASSFKYEQYF. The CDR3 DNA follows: TGTGCCAGCAGCTTTAAGTACGAGCAGTACTTC.

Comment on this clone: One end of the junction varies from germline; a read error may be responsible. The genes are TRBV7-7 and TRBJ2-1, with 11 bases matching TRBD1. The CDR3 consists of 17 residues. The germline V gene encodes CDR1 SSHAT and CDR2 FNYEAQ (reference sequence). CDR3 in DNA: TGTGCTAGCAGCCCCAAGCACGGACAGGGGGCCCACAATGAGCAGTTCTTC. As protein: CASSPKHGQGAHNEQFF. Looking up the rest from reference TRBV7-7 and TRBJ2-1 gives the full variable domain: GAGVSQSPRYKVTKRGQDVTLRCDPISSHATLYWYQQALGQGPEFLTYFNYEAQPDKSGLPSDRFSAERPEGSISTLTIQRTEQRDSAMYRCASSPKHGQGAHNEQFFGPGTRLTVL.

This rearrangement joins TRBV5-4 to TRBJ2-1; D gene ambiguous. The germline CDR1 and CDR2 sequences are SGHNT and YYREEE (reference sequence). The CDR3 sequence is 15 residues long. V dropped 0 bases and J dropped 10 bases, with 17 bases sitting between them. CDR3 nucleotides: TGTGCCAGCAGCTTGGATCGGCCGGTGAACCGGGAGCAGTTCTTC. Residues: CASSLDRPVNREQFF.

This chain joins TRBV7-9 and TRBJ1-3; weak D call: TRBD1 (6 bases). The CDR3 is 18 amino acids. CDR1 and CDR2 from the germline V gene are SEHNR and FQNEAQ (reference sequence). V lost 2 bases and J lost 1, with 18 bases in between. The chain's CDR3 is CASSLIAPGVYSGNTIYF. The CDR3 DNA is TGTGCCAGCAGCTTAATTGCTCCAGGGGTATATTCTGGAAACACCATATATTTT. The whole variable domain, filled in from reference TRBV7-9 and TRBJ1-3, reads DTGVSQNPRHKITKRGQNVTFRCDPISEHNRLYWYRQTLGQGPEFLTYFQNEAQLEKSRLLSDRFSAERPKGSFSTLEIQRTEQGDSAMYLCASSLIAPGVYSGNTIYFGEGSWLTVV.

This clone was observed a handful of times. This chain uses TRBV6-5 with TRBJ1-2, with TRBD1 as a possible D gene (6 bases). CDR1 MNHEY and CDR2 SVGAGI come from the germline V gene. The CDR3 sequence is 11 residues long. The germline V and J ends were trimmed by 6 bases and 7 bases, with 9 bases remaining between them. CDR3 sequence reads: CASRGGGGYTF. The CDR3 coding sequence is TGTGCCAGCAGGGGGGGCGGTGGCTACACCTTC.

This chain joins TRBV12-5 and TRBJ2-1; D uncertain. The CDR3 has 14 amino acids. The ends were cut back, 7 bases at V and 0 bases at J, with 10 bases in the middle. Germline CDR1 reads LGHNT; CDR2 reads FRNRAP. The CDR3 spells CASAGPSSYNEQFF. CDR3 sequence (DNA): TGTGCTAGTGCCGGGCCTAGCTCCTACAATGAGCAGTTCTTC.

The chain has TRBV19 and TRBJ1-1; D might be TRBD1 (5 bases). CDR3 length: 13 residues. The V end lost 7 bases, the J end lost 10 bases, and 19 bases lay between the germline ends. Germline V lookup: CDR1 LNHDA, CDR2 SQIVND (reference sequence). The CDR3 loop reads CASTGVGRGVAFF. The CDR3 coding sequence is TGTGCCAGTACGGGGGTCGGCCGGGGAGTAGCTTTCTTT. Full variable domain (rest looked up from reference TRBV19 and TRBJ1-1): DGGITQSPKYLFRKEGQNVTLSCEQNLNHDAMYWYRQDPGQGLRLIYYSQIVNDFQKGDIAEGYSVSREKKESFPLTVTSAQKNPTAFYLCASTGVGRGVAFFGQGTRLTVV.

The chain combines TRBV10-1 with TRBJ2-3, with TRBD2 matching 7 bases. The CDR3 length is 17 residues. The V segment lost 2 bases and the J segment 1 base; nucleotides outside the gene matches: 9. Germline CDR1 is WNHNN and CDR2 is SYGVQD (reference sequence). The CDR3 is CASSEGMAGDGTDTQYF. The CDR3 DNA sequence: TGCGCCAGCAGTGAGGGTATGGCGGGAGACGGCACAGATACGCAGTATTTT.

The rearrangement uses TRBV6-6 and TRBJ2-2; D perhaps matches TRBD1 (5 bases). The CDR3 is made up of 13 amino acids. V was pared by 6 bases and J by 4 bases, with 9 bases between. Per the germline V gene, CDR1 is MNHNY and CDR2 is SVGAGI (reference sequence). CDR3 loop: CASRQTVTGELFF. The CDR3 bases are TGTGCCAGCAGACAGACAGTCACCGGGGAGCTGTTTTTT.

The CDR3 reads CASSLRDSLNEQFF. As DNA, the CDR3 is TGTGCCAGCAGCCTCCGGGACAGCCTCAATGAGCAGTTCTTC. V and J are TRBV4-2 and TRBJ2-1; 7 nucleotides align to TRBD1. CDR1 LGHNA and CDR2 YNFKEQ come from the germline V gene. Germline trimming cut 4 bases from V and 6 bases from J; bases unmatched to any gene: 6. The CDR3 sequence is 14 residues long.

The CDR3 loop is CASEDQSYNEQFF. The CDR3 DNA is TGTGCCAGCGAAGACCAGTCCTACAATGAGCAGTTCTTC. The chain has TRBV28 and TRBJ2-1, with no clear D. CDR1 is MDHEN, CDR2 SYDVKM, per germline. This CDR3 contains 13 residues. V was pared by 8 bases and J by 1 base, with 9 bases between.